Shown below are 14 T cell receptor beta chains from a single sample sequenced in a study of T-cell reconstitution after alpha-beta-depleted transplantation in children. Preparation of the TCRbeta library used unique molecular identifiers. TCRdb ran MiXCR on the PCR reads and lists one entry per CDR3 protein. The table lists 130,000 to 150,000 distinct CDR3 sequences, 7.5% to 9% of them singletons. The sequencing here drew on PBMCs, mostly from graft donor cells, taken 180 days after TCRalphabeta/CD19-depleted stem cell transplant. The receptor source for this set is a female patient aged 2 to 10 who had a stem cell transplant for congenital amegakaryocytic thrombocytopenia, so the T cells may come from the graft donor.

This clonotype came up many times. The rearrangement links TRBV15 to TRBJ2-1, with D unclear. The CDR3 has 14 residues. V lost 4 bases, J lost 3 bases, and 10 bases lay in between. From germline, CDR1 is LNHNV and CDR2 YYDKDF (reference sequence). CDR3 nucleotides: TGTGCCACCAGCACCCGACATAACTACAATGAGCAGTTCTTC. Its protein product is CATSTRHNYNEQFF. The complete variable domain, with remaining parts taken from reference TRBV15 and TRBJ2-1, reads DAMVIQNPRYQVTQFGKPVTLSCSQTLNHNVMYWYQQKSSQAPKLLFHYYDKDFNNEADTPDNFQSRRPNTSFCFLDIRSPGLGDTAMYLCATSTRHNYNEQFFGPGTRLTVL.

This clonotype has more than one count but fewer than ten. The rearrangement joins TRBV7-9 to TRBJ2-5; TRBD2 matches 14 bases. Germline assignment: CDR1 SEHNR and CDR2 FQNEAQ (reference sequence). The CDR3 is 17 residues long. V gave up 4 bases and J gave up 2 bases; unmatched junction bases: 6. The CDR3 nucleotides are TGTGCCAGCAGCTCCGGGACTAGCGGGAGAGGGCAAGAGACCCAGTACTTC. The encoded protein is CASSSGTSGRGQETQYF.

The J gene is TRBJ2-3, the V gene TRBV4-1; D remains unclear. V gave up 0 bases and J gave up 6 bases, with 19 bases separating them. CDR1 MGHRA and CDR2 YSYEKL come from the germline V gene. The CDR3 is 17 amino acids. The CDR3 DNA follows: TGCGCCAGCAGCCAAGATATTGGCTCTGTGGTGTGGGATACGCAGTATTTT. Encoded protein: CASSQDIGSVVWDTQYF.

J is TRBJ2-5 and V is TRBV24-1; TRBD2 matches 16 bases. This CDR3 has 18 residues. The trim removed 4 bases at V and 5 bases at J, leaving 9 bases unmatched. Germline values: CDR1 KGHDR, CDR2 SFDVKD. The CDR3 spells CATSDPGLAGGLGETQYF. The DNA for the CDR3 is TGTGCCACCAGTGACCCGGGACTAGCGGGGGGGTTAGGCGAGACCCAGTACTTC.

The gene calls are TRBV11-2 and TRBJ2-3, with D unresolved. The CDR3 runs 18 residues. Trimming stripped 1 base from V and 2 bases from J, with 19 bases between. The germline V gene has CDR1 SGHAT and CDR2 FQNNGV. CDR3 DNA: TGTGCCAGCAGCTTAGGTCCGACCGACTTAATTTCCACAGATACGCAGTATTTT. Its translation: CASSLGPTDLISTDTQYF.

This clonotype was seen at least ten times. J is TRBJ2-5 and V is TRBV11-2; D perhaps matches TRBD2 (6 bases). The V gene's germline CDR1 is SGHAT and CDR2 FQNNGV. V was clipped by 7 bases and J by 5 bases, with 17 bases between them. This CDR3 spans 14 amino acids. CDR3 loop: CASTTSSIPETQYF. The CDR3 nucleotides read TGTGCCAGCACCACTAGCTCGATTCCCGAGACCCAGTACTTC. Complete variable domain (other parts from reference TRBV11-2 and TRBJ2-5): EAGVAQSPRYKIIEKRQSVAFWCNPISGHATLYWYQQILGQGPKLLIQFQNNGVVDDSQLPKDRFSAERLKGVDSTLKIQPAKLEDSAVYLCASTTSSIPETQYFGPGTRLLVL.

This clonotype has ten or more counts. The J gene is TRBJ2-7, the V gene TRBV20-1; D perhaps matches TRBD2 (6 bases). The V end was cut by 3 bases, the J end by 3 bases, with 12 bases between. The CDR3 spans 13 residues. Germline-derived CDR1 and CDR2 are DFQATT and SNEGSKA (reference sequence). The CDR3 protein is CSASSGADYEQYF. The CDR3 nucleotides are TGCAGTGCTAGTTCGGGAGCGGACTACGAGCAGTACTTC.

This clonotype was seen at least ten times. The chain has TRBV2 and TRBJ2-5; the match to TRBD2 covers 7 bases. Germline trimming cut 6 bases from V and 5 bases from J; bases unmatched to any gene: 6. CDR1 SNHLY and CDR2 FYNNEI come from the germline V gene. The CDR3 is made up of 13 amino acids. The CDR3 nucleotides are TGTGCCAGCAGCCGAGCGGGGAAGGAGACCCAGTACTTC. It translates to CASSRAGKETQYF. The whole variable domain, filled in from reference TRBV2 and TRBJ2-5, reads EPEVTQTPSHQVTQMGQEVILRCVPISNHLYFYWYRQILGQKVEFLVSFYNNEISEKSEIFDDQFSVERPDGSNFTLKIRSTKLEDSAMYFCASSRAGKETQYFGPGTRLLVL.

This clonotype was detected many times. V usage is TRBV5-1 and J usage is TRBJ1-6; D uncertain. Trimming shortened V by 1 base and J by 0 bases, and 11 bases separated the two germline ends. This CDR3 is built from 17 residues. Germline V lookup: CDR1 SGHRS, CDR2 YFSETQ. CDR3 sequence reads: CASSLLSSNSYNSPLHF. The CDR3 coding sequence is TGCGCCAGCAGCTTGCTGAGTTCTAACTCCTATAATTCACCCCTCCACTTT.

This clonotype was detected many times. This chain joins TRBV9 and TRBJ2-1; a weak D match, TRBD1 (5 bases). Germline V gene lookup returns CDR1 SGDLS and CDR2 YYNGEE. V was shortened by 0 bases and J by 10 bases, with 11 bases between the two germline ends. This CDR3 contains 13 residues. The CDR3 spells CASSVATRTEQFF. The CDR3 DNA is TGTGCCAGCAGCGTAGCGACCCGGACAGAGCAGTTCTTC.

This clonotype came up many times. The V gene is TRBV20-1, the J gene TRBJ2-7; D is ambiguous. Trimming removed 2 bases at V and 2 bases at J, with 10 bases between. CDR3 length: 13 residues. In germline, CDR1 is DFQATT, CDR2 SNEGSKA (reference sequence). CDR3 bases: TGCAGTGCTAGACCACTTTTGACCTACGAGCAGTACTTC. Encoded protein: CSARPLLTYEQYF.

At least ten counts were recorded for this clonotype. The rearrangement links TRBV5-1 to TRBJ1-2; D not certain. Trimming removed 0 bases from V and 3 bases from J, with 15 bases in between. This CDR3 is built from 16 residues. Germline CDR1 SGHRS, CDR2 YFSETQ. CDR3 nucleotide sequence: TGCGCCAGCAGCTTGGCCTTTGGCGGGCCTTACTATGGCTACACCTTC. It is translated as CASSLAFGGPYYGYTF.

The V gene is TRBV7-9, the J gene TRBJ1-1, with D unresolved. Germline V gene sequence: CDR1 SEHNR, CDR2 FQNEAQ (reference sequence). The CDR3 has 16 residues. The V end was cut by 7 bases, the J end by 1 base, with 19 bases between. CDR3 bases: TGTGCCAGCATCACTCTCGTTTCCGGGGAGAACACTGAAGCTTTCTTT. It is translated as CASITLVSGENTEAFF.

At least ten counts were recorded for this clonotype. The chain has TRBV7-3 and TRBJ2-1; D may correspond to TRBD1 or TRBD2 (6 bases each). CDR3 size: 14 residues. Germline-derived CDR1 and CDR2 are SGHTA and FQGTGA. Trimming took 5 bases from V and 8 from J, leaving 16 bases between them. The CDR3 protein is CASSLLGASDEQFF. CDR3 in DNA: TGTGCCAGCAGCCTCCTGGGGGCTAGCGATGAGCAGTTCTTC.